This T cell receptor beta chain comes out of a study of CD8 T cells in ankylosing spondylitis. Study-level points and caveats: One TCR beta motif, made up of fewer than 10 highly homologous variants, appeared characteristic of ankylosing spondylitis blood.

This CDR3 region has 16 residues. Germline V lookup: CDR1 LGHNA, CDR2 YSLEER. The V end was cut by 0 bases, the J end by 2 bases, with 13 bases between. This clonotype was seen repeatedly, ten times or more. Its target is not known. A single record per CDR3 protein comes from TCRdb applying MiXCR to the 5' RACE reads. The sample lists some 220,000 distinct CDR3 sequences; more than 5.5% were seen once. This chain joins TRBV4-3 and TRBJ2-5, with D tentatively TRBD1 (6 bases). The source of this sequence is a male donor with ankylosing spondylitis. Sequencing was performed on blood, either unsorted or a sorted T cell fraction (not recorded which). The CDR3 reads CASSQEQGVGQETQYF. Here the CDR3 DNA reads TGCGCCAGCAGCCAAGAACAGGGAGTTGGTCAAGAGACCCAGTACTTC.